This passage covers 9 T cell receptor delta chains from one sample sequenced in a study of delta chains in infants with herpesvirus infections. TCR cDNA was made from PBMC RNA with gamma- and delta-chain-specific primers. TCRdb re-called the RT-PCR reads with CATT. This repertoire shows fewer than 350 delta-chain clones, roughly a sixth found once; its top ten account for under 30%. The material sequenced was peripheral blood, taken at time point 2 of longitudinal follow-up. Every receptor here comes from a human donor who was a Ugandan infant, either HIV-exposed or HIV-unexposed (not recorded which).

This clone is categorized as large. This chain links TRDV1 with TRDJ1, with a weak D call TRDD3 (5 bases). The CDR3 spans 19 residues. Per the germline V gene, CDR1 is TSWWSYY and CDR2 is QGS. Trimming left V 0 bases short and J 0 bases short, with 20 bases between. CDR3 residues: CALGELISEHGAYTDKLIF. The CDR3 coding sequence is TGTGCTCTTGGGGAACTAATCAGCGAGCATGGGGCGTACACCGATAAACTCATCTTT.

This clone was counted a few times. With a far larger clone one base away, a read error is the likely cause. This sample includes further DNA sequences coding for the same CDR3. The chain is built from TRDV1 and TRDJ1; D may be TRDD1 or TRDD3 (5 bases each). This CDR3 has 12 residues. Germline loops: CDR1 TSWWSYY, CDR2 QGS. CDR3 nucleotide sequence: TGTGCTCTCGGGGAAATTTGGGGTAAACTCATCTTT. It translates to CALGEIWGKLIF.

In regard to this clone: One base separates it from a far larger clone, so it is likely a read error. This chain joins TRDV2 and TRDJ3; 7 positions agree with TRDD2. This CDR3 has 18 residues. CDR1 and CDR2 from the germline V gene are GEAIGNYY and EKD. J was trimmed by 3 bases and V by 5 bases; bases with no gene match: 12. CDR3 DNA sequence: TGTGCCTGTGGCAACCTTCCTGCAACGGGCTGGGACACCCGACAGATGTTTTTC. Its translation is CACGNLPATGWDTRQMFF.

Concerning this clone itself: A far larger clone lies a single base away; this is likely a read error. Within the sample, other DNA sequences also encode this same CDR3. The chain couples TRDV2 to TRDJ1; 9 nucleotides agree with TRDD3. The CDR3 loop spans 14 amino acids. Germline loops: CDR1 GEAIGNYY, CDR2 EKD. As DNA, the CDR3 is TGTGCATGTGACAGGCTGGGGGATGCCGATAAACTCATCTTT. Translated: CACDRLGDADKLIF.

This chain links TRDV2 with TRDJ3; 9 positions agree with TRDD3. No J gene is reported in TCRdb; it was inferred here by comparing the DNA with germline. The J segment lost 0 bases and the V segment lost 1 base, leaving 3 bases of the junction unmatched. The length of the CDR3 is 18 residues. Germline CDR1 reads GEAIGNYY; CDR2 reads EKD. The CDR3 bases are TGTGCCTGTGACACTGTGGGGGATAGCTCCTGGGACACCCGACAGATGTTTTTC. Protein: CACDTVGDSSWDTRQMFF.

This clone has a handful of counts. A read error is the likely source, as a far larger clone sits one nucleotide away. This sequence joins TRDV1 and TRDJ1, with D perhaps matching TRDD2 or TRDD3 (6 bases each). The CDR3 totals 21 residues. The germline CDR1 and CDR2 sequences are TSWWSYY and QGS. CDR3 residues: CAPGEPPSYLGPGPYTDKLIF. In DNA form, the CDR3 reads TGTGCTCCTGGGGAACCTCCGTCCTACCTGGGGCCAGGACCTTACACCGATAAACTCATCTTT.

In its sample, this clone is large (0.1 to 1%). The chain joins TRDV2 to TRDJ2; TRDD3 matches at 13 bases. The junction had 2 bases not matched to a gene; V was cut back by 4 bases and J by 4 bases. Germline V gene sequence: CDR1 GEAIGNYY, CDR2 EKD. This CDR3 spans 15 amino acids. DNA for the CDR3: TGTGCCTGTGATACTGGGGGATACGCGACAGCACAACTCTTCTTT. It specifies CACDTGGYATAQLFF.

Of note for this clone: A far larger clone lies a single base away; this is likely a read error. This sequence joins TRDV1 and TRDJ1; TRDD2 or TRDD3 may be the D gene (7 bases each). Per germline, CDR1 TSWWSYY and CDR2 QGS. This CDR3 comprises 15 residues. V lost 11 bases, J lost 4 bases, and 23 bases lay in between. In DNA form, the CDR3 reads TGTGCTGTGGTTCCTACCTTTACTGGGGACGATAAACTCATCTTT. Translation gives CAVVPTFTGDDKLIF.

This clone turned up a few times. The CDR3 loop reads CALGELLPLRSTAQLFF. The CDR3 DNA reads as TGTGCTCTTGGGGAACTACTTCCTCTCCGATCGACAGCACAACTCTTCTTT. This chain uses TRDV1 with TRDJ2; D possibly corresponds to TRDD2 (6 bases). V shed 0 bases and J shed 4 bases, with 15 bases lying between them. The germline V gene encodes CDR1 TSWWSYY and CDR2 QGS. CDR3 length: 17 residues.